Below are 8 T cell receptor beta chains sequenced from a single sample in a study of technical replicates of blood from several donors (dated by TCRdb to 2016 to 2017). The protocol used for the library was the immunoSEQ multiplex PCR assay. In TCRdb, the immuneACCESS table is reduced to in-frame sequences with V and J assigned. These tables do not hold every clone; where another copy was compared, an unresolved V gene accounts for under half, and the others remain unexplained. This sample lists 65,000 to 80,000 clones; nearly 99% were detected once. The leading ten clones occupy roughly 0.2% of the sample. Sequences were obtained from T cells isolated from PBMCs. The origin of the receptors is a human donor in good health.

This clone came up once. The CDR3 loop reads CASLSGRAEQFF. The CDR3 DNA reads as TGTGCCAGCCTTAGCGGGAGGGCTGAGCAGTTCTTC. The chain has TRBV6-6 and TRBJ2-1; TRBD2 matches at 11 bases. Germline lookup yields CDR1 MNHNY and CDR2 SVGAGI (reference sequence). V was clipped by 8 bases and J by 9 bases; unmatched bases: 3. The CDR3 has 12 amino acids.

V usage is TRBV5-8 and J usage is TRBJ2-7, with D possibly TRBD1 on 5 matching bases. Trimming took 0 bases from V and 6 from J, leaving 10 bases between them. CDR1 is SGHTS, CDR2 YDEGEE, per germline. This CDR3 is 13 amino acids long. CDR3 amino acids: CASSLGRETEQYF. The CDR3 DNA follows: TGTGCCAGCAGCTTGGGCAGGGAAACCGAGCAGTACTTC.

The chain uses TRBV7-3 and TRBJ2-7, with 12 bases fitting TRBD2. Germline V CDR1 and CDR2: SGHTA, FQGTGA. The J segment lost 4 bases and the V segment lost 9 bases, leaving 7 bases of the junction unmatched. CDR3 size: 14 residues. This CDR3 is CARILAGGPYEQYF. The CDR3 nucleotides are TGTGCCAGGATACTAGCGGGAGGACCATACGAGCAGTACTTC.

This chain uses TRBV9 with TRBJ2-1; D may be TRBD1 (5 bases). Between the trimmed V and J ends, which lost 7 bases and 4 bases, there was a span of 12 bases. Germline V gives CDR1 SGDLS, CDR2 YYNGEE. CDR3 length: 13 amino acids. The CDR3 DNA sequence: TGTGCCAGCGGTGTGACAGCGTACAATGAGCAGTTCTTC. Translating it yields CASGVTAYNEQFF.

The V and J genes are TRBV7-9 and TRBJ2-7; 8 bases map to TRBD2. CDR3 length: 13 residues. Germline lookup yields CDR1 SEHNR and CDR2 FQNEAQ (reference sequence). After removal of 5 bases from V and 4 bases from J, the junction contained 4 bases not matched to a gene. The CDR3 DNA follows: TGTGCCAGCAGCGCTATAGCGGGATACGAGCAGTACTTC. Protein: CASSAIAGYEQYF.

J is TRBJ2-1 and V is TRBV30; TRBD2 aligns across 7 bases. This CDR3 is built from 15 residues. Germline CDR1 reads GTSNPN; CDR2 reads SVGIG (reference sequence). Trimming took 0 bases from V and 0 from J; bases not matched to a gene: 2. In DNA form, the CDR3 reads TGTGCCTGGAGTGTATTAGCGGGCTCCTACAATGAGCAGTTCTTC. It codes for CAWSVLAGSYNEQFF.

The chain has TRBV9 and TRBJ2-7; D is perhaps TRBD1 (6 bases). V gave up 2 bases and J gave up 0 bases, with 9 bases separating them. The CDR3 loop spans 14 amino acids. Germline loops: CDR1 SGDLS, CDR2 YYNGEE. Written as DNA, the CDR3 is TGTGCCAGCAGCGTCGGACAGAACTCCTACGAGCAGTACTTC. Translated: CASSVGQNSYEQYF. The full variable domain, its missing parts supplied by reference TRBV9 and TRBJ2-7, is DSGVTQTPKHLITATGQRVTLRCSPRSGDLSVYWYQQSLDQGLQFLIQYYNGEERAKGNILERFSAQQFPDLHSELNLSSLELGDSALYFCASSVGQNSYEQYFGPGTRLTVT.

The chain joins TRBV28 to TRBJ1-3, with D possibly matching TRBD1 (5 bases). Germline V gives CDR1 MDHEN, CDR2 SYDVKM. This CDR3 is 15 amino acids long. V lost 10 bases and J 2 bases, leaving 18 bases between the germline ends. Here the CDR3 reads CATQGLQSPGNTIYF. The CDR3 DNA follows: TGTGCCACCCAGGGACTTCAGTCCCCTGGAAACACCATATATTTT.